Below are 9 T cell receptor beta chains sequenced from a single sample in a study of cytomegalovirus exposure and HLA in healthy donors. Use of 60 Vbeta and 13 Jbeta primers characterized the PCR. The protocol was immunoSEQ multiplex PCR, while the TCRdb copy is restricted to in-frame clones and leaves out a portion. This sample has about 140,000 clones, with approximately 80% found just once. Sequencing input: PBMCs. The receptors here all came from a man aged 30-40 years in good health and CMV-seronegative.

The chain uses TRBV5-1 and TRBJ1-4; D possibly corresponds to TRBD1 (5 bases). Germline V gene sequence: CDR1 SGHRS, CDR2 YFSETQ. Trimming took off 0 bases at V and 8 bases at J, with 11 bases between the two ends. CDR3 length equals 14 residues. The CDR3 here is CASSLGGGGEKLFF. The CDR3 DNA reads TGCGCCAGCAGCTTGGGCGGGGGGGGAGAAAAACTGTTTTTT.

The rearrangement joins TRBV30 to TRBJ1-1; D ambiguous. CDR1 and CDR2 (germline): GTSNPN, SVGIG (reference sequence). This CDR3 is 13 amino acids long. The chain's CDR3 is CAYSTGLNTEAFF. The CDR3 DNA reads TGTGCTTATTCCACGGGGTTGAACACTGAAGCTTTCTTT.

The V call is TRBV12-5, the J call TRBJ1-5, with 9 bases that match TRBD1. V was clipped by 10 bases and J by 0 bases; unmatched bases: 19. Germline CDR1 LGHNT, CDR2 FRNRAP. The CDR3 covers 19 residues. In DNA, the CDR3 is TGTGCTACCAAGGGAGGATGCCGGGACAGGGAGCATAGCAATCAGCCCCAGCATTTT. Translating it yields CATKGGCRDREHSNQPQHF.

J is TRBJ2-5 and V is TRBV18, with TRBD1 matching over 8 bases. CDR1 KGHSH and CDR2 LQKENI come from the germline V gene. J was trimmed by 1 base and V by 3 bases; bases with no gene match: 4. The CDR3 consists of 15 residues. The CDR3 protein is CASSPRQGIQETQYF. The CDR3 coding sequence is TGTGCCAGCTCACCTCGACAGGGGATCCAAGAGACCCAGTACTTC.

This chain joins TRBV6-6 and TRBJ2-1; tentative D call: TRBD1 (7 bases). CDR1 is MNHNY, CDR2 SVGAGI, per germline (reference sequence). V was shortened by 0 bases and J by 9 bases, with 15 bases between the two germline ends. This CDR3 has 15 residues. The DNA for the CDR3 is TGTGCCAGCAGTTACTCCGGGCAGGGGGGAGGTGAGCAGTTCTTC. This gives the protein CASSYSGQGGGEQFF.

This clone has just a few counts. The chain recombines TRBV5-1 with TRBJ1-2; no firm D call. The CDR3 loop spans 15 amino acids. Germline CDR1 is SGHRS and CDR2 is YFSETQ. V was clipped by 0 bases and J by 0 bases, with 9 bases between them. CDR3 bases: TGCGCCAGCAGCTTGGGCTCGGTGACTAACTATGGCTACACCTTC. It codes for CASSLGSVTNYGYTF.

CDR3 in amino acids: CASSDFTDTQYF. The CDR3, as DNA: TGTGCCAGCAGTGACTTTACAGATACGCAGTATTTT. This chain connects TRBV2 to TRBJ2-3; the D is unclear. The CDR3 has 12 residues. Looked up from germline, CDR1 is SNHLY and CDR2 is FYNNEI. V was cut by 3 bases and J by 3 bases, with 4 bases left in between. The full variable domain, its missing parts supplied by reference TRBV2 and TRBJ2-3, is EPEVTQTPSHQVTQMGQEVILRCVPISNHLYFYWYRQILGQKVEFLVSFYNNEISEKSEIFDDQFSVERPDGSNFTLKIRSTKLEDSAMYFCASSDFTDTQYFGPGTRLTVL.

The chain links TRBV12-5 to TRBJ2-3; maybe TRBD2 (5 bases). The CDR3 is made up of 13 amino acids. Trimming stripped 5 bases from V and 5 bases from J, with 11 bases between. Germline CDR1 is LGHNT and CDR2 is FRNRAP. The CDR3 sequence: CASGRGPVDTQYF. CDR3 sequence (DNA): TGTGCTAGTGGTCGCGGGCCGGTAGATACGCAGTATTTT.

The rearrangement links TRBV5-1 to TRBJ2-5, with a weak D call TRBD1 (6 bases). The CDR3 sequence is 14 residues long. Looked up from germline, CDR1 is SGHRS and CDR2 is YFSETQ. V was shortened by 2 bases and J by 2 bases, with 10 bases between the two germline ends. This CDR3 reads CASSFIQGQETQYF. The CDR3 DNA sequence: TGCGCCAGCAGCTTCATACAGGGACAAGAGACCCAGTACTTC.